This T cell receptor (beta chain) emerged from a study of blood T cell repertoires in COVID-19. Across the whole study: PBMCs, B-cell-depleted T cells, or T cells were the source of the cDNA or gDNA that made up the material.

Germline CDR1 MNHEY, CDR2 SVGEGT. V lost 2 bases and J lost 0, with 5 bases in between. The CDR3 runs 14 residues. Authors' analysis steps: Nucleated cell number was recorded as an estimate derived from reference gene primer amplification. TCRdb keeps only in-frame clones here, not all; method: immunoSEQ multiplex PCR. V and J calls and clone size are those listed in that table; D and trimming were worked out from the DNA. Of around 39,000 clones listed, about 90% are singletons. This clonotype was obtained from a human donor in a cohort sampled during active COVID-19. This sequence joins TRBV6-2 or TRBV6-3 and TRBJ1-3, with D hard to call. Sequences were obtained from peripheral blood. CDR3 nucleotide sequence: TGTGCCAGCAGTTACGCGGACTCTGGAAACACCATATATTTT. Translated, it gives CASSYADSGNTIYF.